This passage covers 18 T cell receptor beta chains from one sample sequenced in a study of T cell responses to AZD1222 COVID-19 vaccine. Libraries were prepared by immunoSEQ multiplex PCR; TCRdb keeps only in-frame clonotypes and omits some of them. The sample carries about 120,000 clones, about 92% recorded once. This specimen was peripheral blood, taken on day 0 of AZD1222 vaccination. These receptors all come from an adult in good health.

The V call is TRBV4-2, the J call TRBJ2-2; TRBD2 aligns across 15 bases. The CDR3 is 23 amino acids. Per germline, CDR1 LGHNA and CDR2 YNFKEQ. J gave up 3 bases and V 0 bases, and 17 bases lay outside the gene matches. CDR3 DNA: TGTGCCAGCAGCCAAGAGGGTCTGGGGACTAGCGGGAGGTTGGGTTTTTACACCGGGGAGCTGTTTTTT. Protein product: CASSQEGLGTSGRLGFYTGELFF.

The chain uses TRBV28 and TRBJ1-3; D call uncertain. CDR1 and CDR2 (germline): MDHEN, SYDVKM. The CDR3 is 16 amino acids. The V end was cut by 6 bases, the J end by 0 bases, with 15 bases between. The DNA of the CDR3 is TGTGCCAGCAGGTCCTGGACGGTGAGCTCTGGAAACACCATATATTTT. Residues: CASRSWTVSSGNTIYF.

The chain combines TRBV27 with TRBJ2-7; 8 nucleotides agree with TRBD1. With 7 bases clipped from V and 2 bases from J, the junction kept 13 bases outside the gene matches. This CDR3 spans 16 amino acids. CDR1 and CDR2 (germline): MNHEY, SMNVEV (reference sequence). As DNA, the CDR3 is TGTGCCAGCACCACCCGGACAGGGCATCCTCCCTACGAGCAGTACTTC. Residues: CASTTRTGHPPYEQYF.

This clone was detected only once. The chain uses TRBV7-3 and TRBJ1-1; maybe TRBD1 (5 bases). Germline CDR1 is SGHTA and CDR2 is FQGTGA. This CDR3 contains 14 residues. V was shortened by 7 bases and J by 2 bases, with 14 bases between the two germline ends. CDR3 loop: CASTQGGLNTEAFF. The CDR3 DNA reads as TGTGCCAGCACCCAGGGCGGACTTAACACTGAAGCTTTCTTT.

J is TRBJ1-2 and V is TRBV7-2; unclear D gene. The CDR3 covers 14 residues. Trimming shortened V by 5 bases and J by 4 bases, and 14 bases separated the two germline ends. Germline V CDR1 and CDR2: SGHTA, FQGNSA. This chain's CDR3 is CASSMTPQIYGYTF. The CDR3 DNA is TGTGCCAGCAGCATGACCCCGCAAATCTATGGCTACACCTTC.

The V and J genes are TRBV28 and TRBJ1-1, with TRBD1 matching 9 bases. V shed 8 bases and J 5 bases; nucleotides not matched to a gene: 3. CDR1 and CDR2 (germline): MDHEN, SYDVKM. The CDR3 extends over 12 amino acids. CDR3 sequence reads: CASLDRGTEAFF. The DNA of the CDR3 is TGTGCCAGCCTCGACAGGGGGACTGAAGCTTTCTTT.

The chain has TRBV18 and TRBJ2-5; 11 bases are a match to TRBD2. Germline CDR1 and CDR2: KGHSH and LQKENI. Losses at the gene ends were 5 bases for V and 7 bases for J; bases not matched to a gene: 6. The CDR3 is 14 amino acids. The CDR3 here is CASSKGLAVLTQYF. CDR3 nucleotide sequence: TGTGCCAGCTCAAAGGGACTAGCGGTACTGACCCAGTACTTC.

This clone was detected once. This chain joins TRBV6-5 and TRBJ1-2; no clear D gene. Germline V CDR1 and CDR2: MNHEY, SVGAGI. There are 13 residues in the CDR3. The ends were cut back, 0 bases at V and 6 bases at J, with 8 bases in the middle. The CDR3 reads CASSYSLGNGYTF. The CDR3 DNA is TGTGCCAGCAGTTACTCGTTGGGGAATGGCTACACCTTC.

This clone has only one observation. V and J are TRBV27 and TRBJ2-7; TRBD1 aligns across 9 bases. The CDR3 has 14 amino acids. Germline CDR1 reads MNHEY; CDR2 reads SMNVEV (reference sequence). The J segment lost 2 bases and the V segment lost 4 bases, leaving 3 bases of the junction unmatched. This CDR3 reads CASSYGTGTYEQYF. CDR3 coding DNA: TGTGCCAGCAGTTACGGGACAGGGACCTACGAGCAGTACTTC.

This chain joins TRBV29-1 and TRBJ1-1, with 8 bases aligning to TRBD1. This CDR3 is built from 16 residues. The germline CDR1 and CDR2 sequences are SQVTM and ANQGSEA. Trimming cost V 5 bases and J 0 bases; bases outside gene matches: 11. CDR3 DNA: TGCAGCGTTAGAGGACAGGGCTTTAACATGAACACTGAAGCTTTCTTT. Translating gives CSVRGQGFNMNTEAFF.

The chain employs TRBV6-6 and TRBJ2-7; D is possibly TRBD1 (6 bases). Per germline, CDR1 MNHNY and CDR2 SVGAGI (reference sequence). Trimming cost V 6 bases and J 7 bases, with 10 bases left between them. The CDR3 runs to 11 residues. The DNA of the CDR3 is TGTGCCAGCAGCCCCAGGGGAGAGCAGTACTTC. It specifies CASSPRGEQYF.

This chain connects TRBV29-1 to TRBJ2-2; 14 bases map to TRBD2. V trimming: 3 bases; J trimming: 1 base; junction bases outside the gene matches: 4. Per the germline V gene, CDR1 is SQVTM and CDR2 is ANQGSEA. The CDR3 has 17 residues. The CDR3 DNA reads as TGCAGCGTTGAGGGACTAGCGGGAGTACGGAACACCGGGGAGCTGTTTTTT. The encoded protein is CSVEGLAGVRNTGELFF.

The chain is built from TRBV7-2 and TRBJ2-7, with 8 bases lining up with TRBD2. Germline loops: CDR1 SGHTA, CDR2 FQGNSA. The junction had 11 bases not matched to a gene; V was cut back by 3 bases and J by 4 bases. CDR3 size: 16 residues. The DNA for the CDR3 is TGTGCCAGCAGCTTCCTTCCGGGAGGGAGGTCTTACGAGCAGTACTTC. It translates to CASSFLPGGRSYEQYF.

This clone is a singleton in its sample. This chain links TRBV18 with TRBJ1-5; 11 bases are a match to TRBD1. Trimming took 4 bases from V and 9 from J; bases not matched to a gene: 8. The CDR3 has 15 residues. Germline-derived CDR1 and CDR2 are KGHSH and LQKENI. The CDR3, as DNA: TGTGCCAGCTCACAGGACAGGGGGCCAGGTGGGCCCCAGCATTTT. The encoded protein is CASSQDRGPGGPQHF.

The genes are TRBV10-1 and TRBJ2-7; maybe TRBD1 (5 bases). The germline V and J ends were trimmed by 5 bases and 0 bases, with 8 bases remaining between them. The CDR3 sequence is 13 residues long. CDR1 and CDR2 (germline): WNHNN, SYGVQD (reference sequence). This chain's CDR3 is CASSRGSSYEQYF. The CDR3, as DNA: TGCGCCAGCAGTAGGGGTAGCTCCTACGAGCAGTACTTC.

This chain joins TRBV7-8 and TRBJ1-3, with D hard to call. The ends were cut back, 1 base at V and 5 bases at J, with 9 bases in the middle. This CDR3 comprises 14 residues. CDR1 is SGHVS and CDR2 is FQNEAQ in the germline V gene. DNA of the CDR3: TGTGCCAGCAGCTTAGTCGTAGGTAGAAACACCATATATTTT. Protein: CASSLVVGRNTIYF.

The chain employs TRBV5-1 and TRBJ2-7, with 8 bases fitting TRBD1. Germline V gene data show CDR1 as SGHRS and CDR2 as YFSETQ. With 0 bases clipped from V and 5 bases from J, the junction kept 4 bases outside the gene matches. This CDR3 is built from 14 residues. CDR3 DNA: TGCGCCAGCAGCTTGGGACAGGGGTGGGACGAGCAGTACTTC. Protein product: CASSLGQGWDEQYF.

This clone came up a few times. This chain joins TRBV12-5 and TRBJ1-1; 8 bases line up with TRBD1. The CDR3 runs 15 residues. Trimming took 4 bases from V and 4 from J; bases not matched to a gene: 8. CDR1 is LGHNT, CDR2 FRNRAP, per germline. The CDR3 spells CASGWADRDRTEAFF. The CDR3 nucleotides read TGTGCTAGTGGTTGGGCGGACAGGGATCGCACTGAAGCTTTCTTT. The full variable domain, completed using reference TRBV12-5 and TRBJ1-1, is DARVTQTPRHKVTEMGQEVTMRCQPILGHNTVFWYRQTMMQGLELLAYFRNRAPLDDSGMPKDRFSAEMPDATLATLKIQPSEPRDSAVYFCASGWADRDRTEAFFGQGTRLTVV.